This T cell receptor (beta chain) came from a study of T cell repertoires in cytomegalovirus infection. Overall study context: CMV infection plus the matching HLA type was flagged by public TCR beta signatures. Study results and caveats: CMV-specific HLA-C-restricted TCR beta clonotypes dominated the ex vivo response. Summed frequency of public TCR beta families distinguished CMV carriers with the relevant HLA.

TCRdb fed the reads into MiXCR, producing one record per CDR3 protein. The repertoire holds almost 500,000 distinct CDR3 sequences, with approximately 10% as singletons. For this clonotype: The antigen is not known.

Germline V gene sequence: CDR1 SGHNT, CDR2 YYREEE (reference sequence). CDR3 length equals 14 residues. Deletions cut 0 bases from V and 10 bases from J, with 14 bases between. The genes are TRBV5-4 and TRBJ2-1; the D is unclear. Specimen: PBMCs. The receptor's source is a human donor in good health (CMV status not recorded). Some clones in this sample may be carry-over from other donors' samples. The CDR3 DNA sequence: TGTGCCAGCAGCTTGGCCTCGCTCGGAATCGAGCAGTTCTTC. Protein sequence: CASSLASLGIEQFF.